The 13 T cell receptor beta chains below come from one sample, sequenced in a study of CD8+ T cells in alopecia areata. Reverse transcribed after extraction, RNA yielded cDNA as the sequencing template. Clones were sequenced by immunoSEQ multiplex PCR, and TCRdb holds only the in-frame ones, with some missing. The sample has 150,000 to 200,000 clones, approximately 59% seen once. The sequenced sample was CD4+ T cells sorted from blood, obtained at week 0. The receptor set was obtained from a human donor with alopecia areata.

There are a few counts of this clone. The V gene is TRBV5-1, the J gene TRBJ2-1; 8 bases fit TRBD2. The junction had 2 bases not matched to a gene; V was cut back by 2 bases and J by 1 base. The CDR3 is made up of 15 amino acids. The germline gives CDR1 SGHRS, CDR2 YFSETQ. The CDR3 is CASSFRGGSYNEQFF. In nucleotides, the CDR3 is TGCGCCAGCAGCTTTCGGGGGGGATCCTACAATGAGCAGTTCTTC.

The CDR3 region is CASSQDAGQIGELFF. CDR3 coding DNA: TGCGCCAGCAGCCAAGATGCCGGACAGATCGGGGAGCTGTTTTTT. The V call is TRBV4-1, the J call TRBJ2-2; D may be TRBD1 (6 bases). Germline CDR1 MGHRA, CDR2 YSYEKL. V was clipped by 0 bases and J by 7 bases, with 12 bases between them. The CDR3 runs to 15 residues.

In its sample, this clone was seen a few times. The CDR3 sequence is CASSPGVRVYEQYF. CDR3 coding DNA: TGTGCCAGTAGCCCGGGGGTCAGGGTCTACGAGCAGTACTTC. The chain is built from TRBV19 and TRBJ2-7; possible D gene TRBD2, 6 bases. Germline CDR1 reads LNHDA; CDR2 reads SQIVND (reference sequence). The CDR3 runs to 14 residues. V was clipped by 6 bases and J by 3 bases, with 15 bases between them.

J is TRBJ2-7 and V is TRBV30; D may match TRBD1 or TRBD2 (5 bases each). Germline V CDR1 and CDR2: GTSNPN, SVGIG (reference sequence). This CDR3 has 13 residues. V was pared by 2 bases and J by 4 bases, with 12 bases between. The CDR3 is CAWSPGPLYEQYF. The CDR3 nucleotides read TGTGCCTGGAGTCCGGGGCCTCTGTACGAGCAGTACTTC.

This rearrangement joins TRBV6-5 to TRBJ2-5; TRBD1 matches 10 bases. CDR1 is MNHEY and CDR2 is SVGAGI in the germline V gene. The CDR3 runs to 15 residues. The V gene end was trimmed by 4 bases and the J gene end by 5 bases; junction bases not matched to a gene: 7. CDR3 amino acids: CASSLDRGRGETQYF. The CDR3 region has the DNA TGTGCCAGCAGTTTGGACAGGGGGAGAGGGGAGACCCAGTACTTC.

This clone was seen more than once but under ten times. CDR3 loop: CSVEGSTEAFF. The DNA of the CDR3 is TGCAGCGTTGAAGGGTCCACTGAAGCTTTCTTT. The chain links TRBV29-1 to TRBJ1-1, with D unclear. The V end was cut by 1 base, the J end by 4 bases, with 4 bases between. Germline-derived CDR1 and CDR2 are SQVTM and ANQGSEA. CDR3 length equals 11 residues.

This chain joins TRBV29-1 and TRBJ2-1; D unresolved. V lost 3 bases to trimming and J lost 10 bases, with 4 bases between them. The CDR3 runs to 9 residues. In germline, CDR1 is SQVTM, CDR2 ANQGSEA. The CDR3 protein is CSVDQEQFF. CDR3 DNA sequence: TGCAGCGTTGATCAGGAGCAGTTCTTC.

This clone was seen repeatedly, ten times or more. This sequence joins TRBV27 and TRBJ2-1; D may be TRBD1 or TRBD2 (5 bases each). Germline CDR1 MNHEY, CDR2 SMNVEV (reference sequence). Trimming took 7 bases from V and 3 from J, leaving 13 bases between them. The CDR3 contains 14 residues. CDR3 DNA: TGTGCCAGCACCCGTGTGGGGGACTACAATGAGCAGTTCTTC. Amino acid sequence: CASTRVGDYNEQFF.

J is TRBJ2-6 and V is TRBV19; a possible D gene is TRBD2 (5 bases). The ends were cut back, 5 bases at V and 4 bases at J, with 18 bases in the middle. There are 17 residues in the CDR3. Germline values: CDR1 LNHDA, CDR2 SQIVND (reference sequence). The CDR3 nucleotides are TGTGCCAGTAGTTTGGGATTATGGAGGTCCGGGGCCAACGTCCTGACTTTC. Its translation: CASSLGLWRSGANVLTF. Based on the CDR3 plus reference TRBV19 and TRBJ2-6, the full variable domain is DGGITQSPKYLFRKEGQNVTLSCEQNLNHDAMYWYRQDPGQGLRLIYYSQIVNDFQKGDIAEGYSVSREKKESFPLTVTSAQKNPTAFYLCASSLGLWRSGANVLTFGAGSRLTVL.

This clone was seen just once. This chain links TRBV9 with TRBJ2-7, with D possibly being TRBD1 (6 bases). Germline V gene sequence: CDR1 SGDLS, CDR2 YYNGEE. With 4 bases removed from V and 2 bases from J, the gap between germline ends came to 10 bases. CDR3 size: 13 residues. The CDR3: CASSQGSTYEQYF. The CDR3 coding sequence is TGTGCCAGCAGCCAGGGGAGTACCTACGAGCAGTACTTC.

The chain employs TRBV5-1 and TRBJ2-5; no firm D call. Looked up from germline, CDR1 is SGHRS and CDR2 is YFSETQ. V was cut by 7 bases and J by 4 bases, with 11 bases left in between. The CDR3 is made up of 12 amino acids. The CDR3 coding sequence is TGCGCCAGCTCAAAGGACGGAGAGACCCAGTACTTC. Its protein is CASSKDGETQYF. Full variable domain (rest looked up from reference TRBV5-1 and TRBJ2-5): KAGVTQTPRYLIKTRGQQVTLSCSPISGHRSVSWYQQTPGQGLQFLFEYFSETQRNKGNFPGRFSGRQFSNSRSEMNVSTLELGDSALYLCASSKDGETQYFGPGTRLLVL.

The genes are TRBV29-1 and TRBJ2-7; D not resolved. Per the germline V gene, CDR1 is SQVTM and CDR2 is ANQGSEA. Trimming stripped 5 bases from V and 0 bases from J, with 14 bases between. This CDR3 has 14 residues. Written as DNA, the CDR3 is TGCAGCGTTTTCGGGCCCCTGAGCTCCTACGAGCAGTACTTC. This codes for CSVFGPLSSYEQYF.

This clone showed up just a few times. J is TRBJ2-2 and V is TRBV30, with a tentative D call TRBD1 (5 bases). The CDR3 contains 18 residues. Deletions cut 3 bases from V and 0 bases from J, with 20 bases between. Germline loops: CDR1 GTSNPN, CDR2 SVGIG (reference sequence). The CDR3, as DNA: TGTGCCTGGAGCGTAGTGGGGCTTCTTTCCGCGAACACCGGGGAGCTGTTTTTT. It is translated as CAWSVVGLLSANTGELFF. Drawing the rest from reference TRBV30 and TRBJ2-2, the complete variable domain is SQTIHQWPATLVQPVGSPLSLECTVEGTSNPNLYWYRQAAGRGLQLLFYSVGIGQISSEVPQNLSASRPQDRQFILSSKKLLLSDSGFYLCAWSVVGLLSANTGELFFGEGSRLTVL.